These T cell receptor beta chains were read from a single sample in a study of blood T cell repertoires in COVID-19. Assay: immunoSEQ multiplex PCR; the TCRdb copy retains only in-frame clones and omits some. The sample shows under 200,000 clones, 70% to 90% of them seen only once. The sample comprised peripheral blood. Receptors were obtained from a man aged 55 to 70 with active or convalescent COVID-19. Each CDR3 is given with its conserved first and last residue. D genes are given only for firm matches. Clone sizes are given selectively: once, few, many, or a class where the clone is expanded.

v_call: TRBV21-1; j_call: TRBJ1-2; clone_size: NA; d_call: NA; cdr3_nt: TGTGCCAGCAGCAAAGTCGGGCAGAGGGAGGGCTACACCTTC; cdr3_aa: CASSKVGQREGYTF
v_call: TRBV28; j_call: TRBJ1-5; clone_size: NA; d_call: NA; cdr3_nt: TGTGCCAGCCGCTACGGGAATCAGCCCCAGCATTTT; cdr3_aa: CASRYGNQPQHF
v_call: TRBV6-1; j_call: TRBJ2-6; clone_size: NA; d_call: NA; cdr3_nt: TGTGCCAGCAGTGCTCGCACGAGCTCTGGGGCCAACGTCCTGACTTTC; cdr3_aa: CASSARTSSGANVLTF
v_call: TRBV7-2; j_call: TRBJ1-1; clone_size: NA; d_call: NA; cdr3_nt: TGTGCCAGCAGTATAGGGGGAGGGGAAACTGAAGCTTTCTTT; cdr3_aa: CASSIGGGETEAFF
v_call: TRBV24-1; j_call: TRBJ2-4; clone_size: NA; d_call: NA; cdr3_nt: TGTGCCACCAGTGAATTGACGCCCGACAGATTAGCCAAAAACATTCAGTACTTC; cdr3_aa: CATSELTPDRLAKNIQYF
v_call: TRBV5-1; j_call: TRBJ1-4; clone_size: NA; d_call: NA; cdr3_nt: TGCGCCAGCAGCTTCGGGACAACTAATGAAAAACTGTTTTTT; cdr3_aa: CASSFGTTNEKLFF
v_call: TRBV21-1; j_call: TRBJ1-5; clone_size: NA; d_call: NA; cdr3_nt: TGTGCCAGCAGCAAGAATGGACAGTGGAGCAATCAGCCCCAGCATTTT; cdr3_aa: CASSKNGQWSNQPQHF
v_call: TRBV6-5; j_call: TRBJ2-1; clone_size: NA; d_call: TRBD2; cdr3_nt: TGTGCCAGCATCCTACTAGCGGGGGGAAACAATGAGCAGTTCTTC; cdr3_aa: CASILLAGGNNEQFF
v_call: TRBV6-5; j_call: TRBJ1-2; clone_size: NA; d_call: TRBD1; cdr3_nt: TGTGCCAGCAGTTACTCGGGACAGAAGACCTATGGCTACACCTTC; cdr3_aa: CASSYSGQKTYGYTF
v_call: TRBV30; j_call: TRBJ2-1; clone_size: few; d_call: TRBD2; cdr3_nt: TGTGCCTGGAGTGGGGGACTAGCTGTTAATGAGCAGTTCTTC; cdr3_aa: CAWSGGLAVNEQFF
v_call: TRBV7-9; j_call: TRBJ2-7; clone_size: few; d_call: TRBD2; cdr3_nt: TGTGCCAGCAGCTTAGGTTCGGCGGGGGGAAGTTCCTACGAGCAGTACTTC; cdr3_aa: CASSLGSAGGSSYEQYF
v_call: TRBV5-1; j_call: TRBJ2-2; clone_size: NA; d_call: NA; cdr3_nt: TGCGCCAGCAGCTTGGTACCAGGGGCAAGAACCGGGGAGCTGTTTTTT; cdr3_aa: CASSLVPGARTGELFF
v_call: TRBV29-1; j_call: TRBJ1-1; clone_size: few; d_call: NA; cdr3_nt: TGCAGCGTTGAGAGGGAGTCGTGGACTGAAGCTTTCTTT; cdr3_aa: CSVERESWTEAFF
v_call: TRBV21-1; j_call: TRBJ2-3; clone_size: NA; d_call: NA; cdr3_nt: TGTGCCAGCAGCAAAGGATCCCACAGGACAGATACGCAGTATTTT; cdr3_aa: CASSKGSHRTDTQYF
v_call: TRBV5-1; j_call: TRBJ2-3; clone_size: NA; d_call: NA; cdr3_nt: TGCGCCAGCAGCTTTGGACAGAACACAGATACGCAGTATTTT; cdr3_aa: CASSFGQNTDTQYF
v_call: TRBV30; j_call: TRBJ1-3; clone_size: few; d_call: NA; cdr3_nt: TGTGCCTGGAGTAATCCTAACACCATATATTTT; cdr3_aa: CAWSNPNTIYF
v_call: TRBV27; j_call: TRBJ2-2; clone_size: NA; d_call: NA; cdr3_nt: TGTGCCAGCAGTACCCGCCTTAGGAGCACCGGGGAGCTGTTTTTT; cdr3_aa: CASSTRLRSTGELFF
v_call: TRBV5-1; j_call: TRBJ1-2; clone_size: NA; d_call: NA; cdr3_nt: TGCGCCAGCAGCTTGTTCGGACAGAATGAGGGCTACACCTTC; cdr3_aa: CASSLFGQNEGYTF
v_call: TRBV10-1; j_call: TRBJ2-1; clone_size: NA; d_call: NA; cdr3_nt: TGCGCCAGCAGTGAGTTGGGGGCCCAGCCCTACAATGAGCAGTTCTTC; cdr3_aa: CASSELGAQPYNEQFF
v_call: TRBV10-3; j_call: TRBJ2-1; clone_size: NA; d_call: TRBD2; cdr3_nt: TGTGCCATCGGCAGGCGGGGGGATTACAATGAGCAGTTCTTC; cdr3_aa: CAIGRRGDYNEQFF
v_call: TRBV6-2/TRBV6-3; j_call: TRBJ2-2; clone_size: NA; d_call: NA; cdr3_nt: TGTGCCAGCAGCCCCAGCGGGCACACCGGGGAGCTGTTTTTT; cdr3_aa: CASSPSGHTGELFF
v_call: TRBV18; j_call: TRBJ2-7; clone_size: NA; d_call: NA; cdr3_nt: TGTGCCAGCTCACCAGGGCAGGGGGGATCCTACGAGCAGTACTTC; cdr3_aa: CASSPGQGGSYEQYF
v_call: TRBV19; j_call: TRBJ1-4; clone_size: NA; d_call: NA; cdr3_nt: TGTGCCAGCCTCCCTCAGGGGCCGGGGAATGAAAAACTGTTTTTT; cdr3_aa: CASLPQGPGNEKLFF
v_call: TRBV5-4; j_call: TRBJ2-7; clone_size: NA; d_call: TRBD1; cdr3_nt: TGTGCCAGCAGCGTCGACAGGGGGCACGAGCAGTACTTC; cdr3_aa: CASSVDRGHEQYF
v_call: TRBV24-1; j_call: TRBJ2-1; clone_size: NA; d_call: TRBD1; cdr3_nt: TGTGCCACCAGTGACCCCACAGGGGACCTAAACAATGAGCAGTTCTTC; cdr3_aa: CATSDPTGDLNNEQFF
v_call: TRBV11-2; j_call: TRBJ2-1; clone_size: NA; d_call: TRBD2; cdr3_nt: TGTGCCAGCAGCTTTCTAGCGGGGGCAGGAAACAATGAGCAGTTCTTC; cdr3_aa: CASSFLAGAGNNEQFF
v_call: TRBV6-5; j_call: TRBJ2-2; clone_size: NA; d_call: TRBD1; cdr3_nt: TGTGCCAGCAGTTCGCGACAGGGCACCGGGGAGCTGTTTTTT; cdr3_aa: CASSSRQGTGELFF
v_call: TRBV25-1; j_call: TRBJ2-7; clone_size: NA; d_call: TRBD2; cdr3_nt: TGTGCCAGCGGGGGACTAGCCGAGCAGTACTTC; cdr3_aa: CASGGLAEQYF
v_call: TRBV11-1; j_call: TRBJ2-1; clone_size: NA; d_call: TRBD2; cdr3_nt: TGTGCCAGCAGCTTCGGGACTAGCGGGGGGGCCGATGAGCAGTTCTTC; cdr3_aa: CASSFGTSGGADEQFF
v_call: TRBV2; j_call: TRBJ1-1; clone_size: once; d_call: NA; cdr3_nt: TGTGCCACTGGCACTATGAACACTGAAGCTTTCTTT; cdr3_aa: CATGTMNTEAFF
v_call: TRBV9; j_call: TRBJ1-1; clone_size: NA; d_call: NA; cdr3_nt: TGTGCCAGCACCCGTAGGGGATCCAGGAACACTGAAGCTTTCTTT; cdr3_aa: CASTRRGSRNTEAFF
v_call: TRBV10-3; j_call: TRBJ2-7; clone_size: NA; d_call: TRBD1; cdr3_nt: TGTGCCATCAGTGAGTTGGACAGGACATCCTACGAGCAGTACTTC; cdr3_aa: CAISELDRTSYEQYF
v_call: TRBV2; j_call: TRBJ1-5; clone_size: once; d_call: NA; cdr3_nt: TGTGCCAGCAGTCTTCTTGGGGGGGGGAGCAATCAGCCCCAGCATTTT; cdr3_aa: CASSLLGGGSNQPQHF
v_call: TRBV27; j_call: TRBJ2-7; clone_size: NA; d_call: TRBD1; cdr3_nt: TGTGCCAGCTCGACAGGGTACGAGCAGTACTTC; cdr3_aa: CASSTGYEQYF
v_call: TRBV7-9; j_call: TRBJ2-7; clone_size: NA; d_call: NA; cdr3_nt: TGTGCCAGCAGCTTATATCGCCAGAGACTCTACGAGCAGTACTTC; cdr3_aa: CASSLYRQRLYEQYF
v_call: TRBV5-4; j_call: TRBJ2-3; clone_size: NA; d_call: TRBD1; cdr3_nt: TGTGCCAGCAGCTCCTTCGACAGGGCAGATACGCAGTATTTT; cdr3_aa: CASSSFDRADTQYF
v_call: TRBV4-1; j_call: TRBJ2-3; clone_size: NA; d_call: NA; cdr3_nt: TGCGCCAGCAGCCAAGATCGGTCCCGAGATACGCAGTATTTT; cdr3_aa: CASSQDRSRDTQYF
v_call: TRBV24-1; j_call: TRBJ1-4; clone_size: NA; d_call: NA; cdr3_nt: TGTGCCACAGGATCCGGGACTAATGAAAAACTGTTTTTT; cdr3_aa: CATGSGTNEKLFF
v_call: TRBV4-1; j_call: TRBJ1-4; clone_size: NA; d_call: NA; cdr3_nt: TGCGCCAGCAGCCAAGACCCGGCAACTAATGAAAAACTGTTTTTT; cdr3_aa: CASSQDPATNEKLFF
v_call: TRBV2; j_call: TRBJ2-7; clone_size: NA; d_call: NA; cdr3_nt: TGTGCCAGCAGTGTGGCAGAGCGGTCCTACGAGCAGTACTTC; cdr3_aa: CASSVAERSYEQYF
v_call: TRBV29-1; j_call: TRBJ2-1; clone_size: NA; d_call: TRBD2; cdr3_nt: TGCAGCGTTGCAAGCGGGGCCTACAATGAGCAGTTCTTC; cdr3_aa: CSVASGAYNEQFF
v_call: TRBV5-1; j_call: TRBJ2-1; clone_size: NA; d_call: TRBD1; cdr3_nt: TGCGCCAGCAGCTATACAGGGGGCCTCTACAATGAGCAGTTCTTC; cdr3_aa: CASSYTGGLYNEQFF
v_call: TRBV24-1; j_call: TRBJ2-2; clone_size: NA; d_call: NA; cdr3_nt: TGTGCCACCAGTGATTTGCGGGGAACCGGGGAGCTGTTTTTT; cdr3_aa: CATSDLRGTGELFF
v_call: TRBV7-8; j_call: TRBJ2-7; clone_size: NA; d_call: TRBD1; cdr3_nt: TGTGCCAGCAGGGAGTCCTACGGGACAGGGAACTACGAGCAGTACTTC; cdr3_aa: CASRESYGTGNYEQYF
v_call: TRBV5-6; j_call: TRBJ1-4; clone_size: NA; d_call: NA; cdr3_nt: TGTGCCAGCAGCTTGTATCAGGGCGGACTGTTTTTT; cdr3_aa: CASSLYQGGLFF
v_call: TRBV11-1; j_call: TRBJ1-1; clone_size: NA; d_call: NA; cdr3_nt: TGTGCCAGCAGCTCAACAGGGCTGGTTGCTGAAGCTTTCTTT; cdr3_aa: CASSSTGLVAEAFF
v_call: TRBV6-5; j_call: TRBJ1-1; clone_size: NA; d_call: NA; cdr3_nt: TGTGCCAGCGGCGAGGGTAGGAAAGCTTTCTTT; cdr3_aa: CASGEGRKAFF
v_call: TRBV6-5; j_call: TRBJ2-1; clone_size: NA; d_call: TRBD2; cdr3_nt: TGTGCCAGCAGTCATCTAGCGGGGGGTAATAATGAGCAGTTCTTC; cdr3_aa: CASSHLAGGNNEQFF